The 9 T cell receptor beta chains in this list originate from one sample, sequenced in a study of T cells in Graves' hyperthyroidism and ophthalmopathy. Authors of the study amplified TCR beta CDR3 regions from RNA transcripts. The TCR CDR3 first-round RT-PCR relied on the HTBI primer set. Each CDR3 protein gets one entry after TCRdb re-called the multiplex PCR reads with MiXCR. Of 350,000 or so distinct CDR3 sequences in the sample, under 25% are singletons; the top ten hold 50%. The specimen was blood. These TCRs come from a woman between 45 and 65 years old with Graves' hyperthyroidism.

This clonotype was observed a few times. The chain links TRBV30 to TRBJ2-2; D remains unclear. Per the germline V gene, CDR1 is GTSNPN and CDR2 is SVGIG (reference sequence). The CDR3 is made up of 15 amino acids. Trimming stripped 1 base from V and 4 bases from J, with 13 bases between. CDR3 coding DNA: TGTGCCTGGAGTGCCATTGGTTGGGTCACCGGGGAGCTGTTTTTT. Residues: CAWSAIGWVTGELFF.

This clonotype was observed many times. The V and J genes are TRBV5-1 and TRBJ2-1, with D possibly being TRBD1 (6 bases). Germline V CDR1 and CDR2: SGHRS, YFSETQ. With 4 bases removed from V and 10 bases from J, the gap between germline ends came to 21 bases. The length of the CDR3 is 15 residues. The CDR3 DNA follows: TGCGCCAGCAGCCTAAGTACCTTCGGGACATTGGAGCAGTTCTTC. Translation gives CASSLSTFGTLEQFF.

The chain joins TRBV15 to TRBJ2-1; D perhaps matches TRBD1 (6 bases). CDR3 length: 16 residues. Germline CDR1 reads LNHNV; CDR2 reads YYDKDF (reference sequence). V lost 1 base to trimming and J lost 0 bases, with 10 bases between them. Here the CDR3 DNA reads TGTGCCACCAGCAGAGCCTCAGGGGTCTCCTACAATGAGCAGTTCTTC. Amino acid sequence: CATSRASGVSYNEQFF.

V is TRBV28 and J is TRBJ1-3, with 8 bases fitting TRBD1. Germline trimming cut 6 bases from V and 0 bases from J; bases unmatched to any gene: 7. CDR1 is MDHEN, CDR2 SYDVKM, per germline. The CDR3 is 16 amino acids. In DNA form, the CDR3 reads TGTGCCAGCAGCCCCAGGGGGCCCCTCTCTGGAAACACCATATATTTT. This gives the protein CASSPRGPLSGNTIYF.

The V call is TRBV6-2 or TRBV6-3, the J call TRBJ2-1; 9 nucleotides align to TRBD2. V lost 4 bases to trimming and J lost 3 bases; unmatched junction nucleotides: 4. Germline-derived CDR1 and CDR2 are MNHEY and SVGEGT. The CDR3 covers 15 residues. This CDR3 reads CASSFAGGGYNEQFF. The CDR3 nucleotides read TGTGCCAGCAGTTTTGCGGGAGGGGGCTACAATGAGCAGTTCTTC.

This clonotype was found a few times. This sequence joins TRBV5-4 and TRBJ1-2; no firm D call. Germline V gives CDR1 SGHNT, CDR2 YYREEE (reference sequence). The V and J ends lost 4 bases and 7 bases respectively, with 17 bases between them. The length of the CDR3 is 14 residues. This CDR3 is CASSVPGPVGGYTF. The CDR3 nucleotides read TGTGCCAGCAGCGTTCCGGGCCCAGTAGGTGGCTACACCTTC.

This clonotype showed up many times. The gene calls are TRBV13 and TRBJ2-5; tentative D call: TRBD1 (6 bases). CDR1 and CDR2 (germline): PRHDT, FYEKMQ (reference sequence). This CDR3 contains 14 residues. The V and J ends lost 2 bases and 3 bases respectively, with 10 bases between them. The CDR3 region has the DNA TGTGCCAGCAGCTTATTCTACAGGGAAGAGACCCAGTACTTC. It translates to CASSLFYREETQYF.

The rearrangement uses TRBV5-1 and TRBJ1-1; D possibly corresponds to TRBD1 (6 bases). The CDR3 contains 13 residues. The germline V gene has CDR1 SGHRS and CDR2 YFSETQ. Trimming pared 2 bases from V and 8 bases from J, leaving 13 bases between. CDR3 nucleotides: TGCGCCAGCAGCTTTGAACGAGGGGGGGAAGCTTTCTTT. Protein product: CASSFERGGEAFF. Together with reference TRBV5-1 and TRBJ1-1, the CDR3 gives the full variable domain: KAGVTQTPRYLIKTRGQQVTLSCSPISGHRSVSWYQQTPGQGLQFLFEYFSETQRNKGNFPGRFSGRQFSNSRSEMNVSTLELGDSALYLCASSFERGGEAFFGQGTRLTVV.

This clonotype showed up just a few times. The chain combines TRBV20-1 with TRBJ1-4; perhaps TRBD1 as D (5 bases). Germline CDR1 and CDR2: DFQATT and SNEGSKA (reference sequence). V shed 3 bases and J shed 8 bases, with 13 bases lying between them. This CDR3 contains 13 residues. CDR3 DNA: TGCAGTGCTAGGTTGGAGGGGAGGGAAAAACTGTTTTTT. It encodes CSARLEGREKLFF.